Below, 14 T cell receptor beta chains from the same sample are listed, as sequenced in a study of T cell responses to AZD1222 COVID-19 vaccine. Data came from immunoSEQ multiplex PCR; TCRdb stores just in-frame clones and leaves some out. The sample comprises 150,000 or so clones, about 93% of which are singletons, and about 1.9% rests with the top ten. Specimen: peripheral blood, collected on day 0 of AZD1222 vaccination. The receptor source for this set is an adult in good health.

This sequence joins TRBV9 and TRBJ2-3; TRBD2 is a possible D gene (6 bases). V was pared by 7 bases and J by 2 bases, with 17 bases between. This CDR3 contains 15 residues. Germline CDR1 reads SGDLS; CDR2 reads YYNGEE. CDR3 DNA: TGTGCCAGCGGTAAACAGCGGGTTAACACAGATACGCAGTATTTT. Translating it yields CASGKQRVNTDTQYF.

The V and J genes are TRBV5-1 and TRBJ2-2; D remains unclear. The CDR3 spans 15 residues. Germline V lookup: CDR1 SGHRS, CDR2 YFSETQ. Trimming pared 0 bases from V and 3 bases from J, leaving 9 bases between. CDR3: CASSLDRSYTGELFF. In DNA form, the CDR3 reads TGCGCCAGCAGCTTGGATAGGTCGTACACCGGGGAGCTGTTTTTT.

The rearrangement uses TRBV2 and TRBJ1-3; 8 bases match TRBD1. The CDR3 has 13 amino acids. Germline CDR1 and CDR2: SNHLY and FYNNEI. Trimming cost V 4 bases and J 4 bases; bases outside gene matches: 0. The DNA for the CDR3 is TGTGCCAGCAGTGGGGACAGGGGAAACACCATATATTTT. Encoded protein: CASSGDRGNTIYF.

The CDR3 spells CASSSGQGEVMNTEAFF. CDR3 DNA: TGTGCCAGCAGTTCGGGACAGGGGGAGGTAATGAACACTGAAGCTTTCTTT. The J gene is TRBJ1-1, the V gene TRBV27, with TRBD1 matching 11 bases. V shed 4 bases and J 0 bases; nucleotides not matched to a gene: 7. Germline assignment: CDR1 MNHEY and CDR2 SMNVEV (reference sequence). The CDR3 has 17 amino acids.

The rearrangement links TRBV18 to TRBJ1-1; TRBD1 matches 9 bases. Germline CDR1 reads KGHSH; CDR2 reads LQKENI. J lost 1 base, V lost 4 bases, and 13 bases had no gene match. This CDR3 has 18 residues. This CDR3 reads CASSLSPSGQGPNTEAFF. For the CDR3, the DNA is TGTGCCAGCTCACTGAGCCCCTCAGGACAGGGGCCGAACACTGAAGCTTTCTTT.

The chain uses TRBV5-1 and TRBJ2-6, with 9 bases matching TRBD1. V lost 3 bases to trimming and J lost 0 bases; unmatched junction nucleotides: 7. The germline gives CDR1 SGHRS, CDR2 YFSETQ. The CDR3 spans 18 residues. CDR3: CASSSTGGAGSGANVLTF. CDR3 sequence (DNA): TGCGCCAGCAGCTCCACAGGGGGCGCGGGCTCTGGGGCCAACGTCCTGACTTTC.

The chain joins TRBV4-2 to TRBJ2-7; TRBD2 agrees at 12 bases. In germline, CDR1 is LGHNA, CDR2 YNFKEQ. The CDR3 sequence is 16 residues long. J lost 2 bases, V lost 0 bases, and 2 bases had no gene match. In DNA, the CDR3 is TGTGCCAGCAGCCAAGACCCTAGCGGGGGGGCCTACGAGCAGTACTTC. Translated: CASSQDPSGGAYEQYF.

The chain employs TRBV7-3 and TRBJ1-5; 9 positions match TRBD1. This CDR3 region has 14 residues. Trimming removed 4 bases from V and 4 bases from J; junction bases left unmatched: 2. Germline loops: CDR1 SGHTA, CDR2 FQGTGA. The CDR3 sequence: CASSYGTGNQPQHF. The CDR3, as DNA: TGTGCCAGCAGCTACGGGACAGGGAATCAGCCCCAGCATTTT.

The chain employs TRBV3-1 (or the pseudogene TRBV3-2) and TRBJ1-6; no firm D call. Trimming left V 1 base short and J 7 bases short, with 14 bases between. CDR3 length: 16 residues. Germline V CDR1 and CDR2: LGHDT, YNNKEL (reference sequence). The CDR3 DNA reads TGTGCCAGCAGCCAAGTTCGGAGACGGGAGAATTCACCCCTCCACTTT. It yields the protein CASSQVRRRENSPLHF.

This chain connects TRBV15 to TRBJ2-1; D ambiguous. CDR1 is LNHNV and CDR2 is YYDKDF in the germline V gene (reference sequence). The CDR3 loop spans 12 amino acids. Trimming shortened V by 0 bases and J by 8 bases, and 5 bases separated the two germline ends. CDR3 coding DNA: TGTGCCACCAGCAGAGATCCTCATGAGCAGTTCTTC. Protein product: CATSRDPHEQFF.

This clone was picked up one time. This rearrangement joins TRBV11-2 to TRBJ2-3; a possible D gene is TRBD2 (6 bases). Germline loops: CDR1 SGHAT, CDR2 FQNNGV. The ends were cut back, 5 bases at V and 5 bases at J, with 14 bases in the middle. The CDR3 is 14 residues long. The CDR3 bases are TGTGCCAGCAGCCTAGGGCTAGCGCAAGATACGCAGTATTTT. It is translated as CASSLGLAQDTQYF.

The chain is built from TRBV19 and TRBJ1-2, with 9 positions matching TRBD1. The CDR3 spans 15 residues. Germline V gene sequence: CDR1 LNHDA, CDR2 SQIVND (reference sequence). J lost 7 bases, V lost 4 bases, and 10 bases had no gene match. The CDR3 sequence: CASSTFSGTGSGYTF. Here the CDR3 DNA reads TGTGCCAGTAGTACCTTCTCCGGGACAGGGAGTGGCTACACCTTC.

This rearrangement joins TRBV5-1 to TRBJ2-2, with D perhaps TRBD1 (6 bases). Germline CDR1 SGHRS, CDR2 YFSETQ. This CDR3 region has 14 residues. V lost 3 bases and J lost 0, with 6 bases in between. CDR3 protein: CASSWTANTGELFF. In DNA, the CDR3 is TGCGCCAGCAGCTGGACAGCGAACACCGGGGAGCTGTTTTTT.

The chain carries TRBV5-4 and TRBJ1-2; no firm D call. V lost 2 bases and J 4 bases, leaving 9 bases between the germline ends. The CDR3 totals 13 residues. CDR1 is SGHNT and CDR2 is YYREEE in the germline V gene (reference sequence). The DNA of the CDR3 is TGTGCCAGCAGCTTTTCGAGCGTCTATGGCTACACCTTC. Amino acid sequence: CASSFSSVYGYTF.